This TCR beta chain came from a study of OX40 agonist ivuxolimab in advanced cancers. CDR3 length: 17 residues. Germline V gene data show CDR1 as LGHNT and CDR2 as FRNRAP. The V end lost 6 bases, the J end lost 0 bases, and 18 bases lay between the germline ends. Sequencing used immunoSEQ multiplex PCR; TCRdb keeps in-frame clones, though not all of them. This sample yields fewer than 85,000 clones, of which around four fifths are seen a single time; more than 1.5% belongs to the top ten. The sample consisted of CD4+ or CD8+ T cells sorted from blood, taken in a trial of the OX40 agonist ivuxolimab. The receptor comes from an adult with an advanced solid tumor such as melanoma, head and neck, liver or kidney cancer. V usage is TRBV12-5 and J usage is TRBJ2-1; perhaps TRBD2 as D (7 bases). CDR3 sequence (DNA): TGTGCTAGTGGCTTACGGGGGGCCAGCCTCTCCTACAATGAGCAGTTCTTC. Amino acids: CASGLRGASLSYNEQFF.